Sequencing of this T cell receptor (beta chain) was carried out in a study of sequential checkpoint blockade in melanoma. The ends were cut back, 0 bases at V and 2 bases at J, with 11 bases in the middle. This CDR3 contains 15 residues. CDR1 is LGHNA, CDR2 YSLEER, per germline. This clone was found a few times. Indicated treatment: randomized to nivolumab then ipilimumab (arm A) or the reverse (arm B). No patient had prior DNA-damaging chemotherapy. PBMC sorting kept live CD3+CD8+ cells without CD19 or CD56. Measured with immunoSEQ multiplex PCR; TCRdb has only the in-frame clones, and not every one. Among under 15,000 clones listed, around 77% were seen once.

This specimen was CD8+ T cells sorted from blood (inferred from file names), taken from a patient given nivolumab and ipilimumab in sequence. This clonotype was sampled from a human patient with melanoma. Some clones in this sample may be carry-over from other donors' samples. The V and J genes are TRBV4-3 and TRBJ2-7; D gene unclear. The chain's CDR3 is CASSQDKTPTYEQYF. The CDR3 coding sequence is TGCGCCAGCAGCCAAGATAAGACTCCTACCTACGAGCAGTACTTC.